This TCR beta chain was recovered during a study of blood T cell repertoires in COVID-19. Study details: Both acute and convalescent COVID-19 samples were obtained from the United States, Italy and Spain.

Trimming took off 3 bases at V and 5 bases at J, with 10 bases between the two ends. CDR1 and CDR2 (germline): SGHNT, YENEEA. The CDR3 has 13 residues. Original data processing: Estimated nucleated cell counts came from reference gene primer amplification. TCRdb's table, derived via immunoSEQ multiplex PCR, lists solely in-frame clones and lacks some. The DNA gave D and trimming, while V, J and clone size come from that table. The sample lists about 99,000 clones, about four fifths seen once, with around 18% in the top ten. The V and J genes are TRBV11-3 and TRBJ1-1; D may be TRBD1 (5 bases). Sequencing was carried out using peripheral blood. This receptor was obtained from a woman of 80 years or more with active or convalescent COVID-19. This CDR3 reads CASSFGGETEAFF. DNA for the CDR3: TGTGCCAGCAGCTTCGGGGGTGAGACTGAAGCTTTCTTT.